Presented here are 16 T cell receptor beta chains from one specimen sequenced in a study of cytomegalovirus exposure and HLA in healthy donors. PCR amplification relied on 60 Vbeta primers (plus 13 Jbeta primers). The data were produced by immunoSEQ multiplex PCR, yet TCRdb's version contains in-frame clones alone and is incomplete. This sample carries 150,000 to 200,000 clones, roughly 70% of them seen once, and the ten largest clones take roughly 7.1%. Source material: PBMCs. Receptor source: a man aged 35 to 55 in good health and CMV-seropositive.

This clone was recorded a few times. The chain employs TRBV5-8 and TRBJ1-4; possible D gene TRBD1, 6 bases. Trimming left V 3 bases short and J 8 bases short, with 14 bases between. Germline CDR1 and CDR2: SGHTS and YDEGEE. CDR3 length: 14 amino acids. The CDR3: CASSSNRVEEKLFF. The CDR3 bases are TGTGCCAGCAGCTCGAACAGGGTTGAGGAAAAACTGTTTTTT.

The rearrangement uses TRBV5-1 and TRBJ2-5, with TRBD2 matching 13 bases. The CDR3 runs 16 residues. Germline loops: CDR1 SGHRS, CDR2 YFSETQ. Trimming took 6 bases from V and 5 from J; bases not matched to a gene: 10. The CDR3 DNA sequence: TGCGCCAGCAACCGACAGACTAGCGGGGGGCTGGAGACCCAGTACTTC. Translation gives CASNRQTSGGLETQYF.

There are a few counts of this clone. The chain carries TRBV27 and TRBJ2-4; 8 nucleotides line up with TRBD1. Germline V gene data show CDR1 as MNHEY and CDR2 as SMNVEV (reference sequence). This CDR3 region has 14 residues. The trim removed 6 bases at V and 8 bases at J, leaving 9 bases unmatched. The chain's CDR3 is CASRPDRATDIQYF. As DNA, the CDR3 is TGTGCCAGCAGGCCGGACAGGGCTACGGACATTCAGTACTTC.

V and J are TRBV29-1 and TRBJ1-2, with D maybe TRBD1 (6 bases). The CDR3 length is 12 residues. V was trimmed by 6 bases and J by 2 bases, leaving 10 bases between them. Germline V lookup: CDR1 SQVTM, CDR2 ANQGSEA. CDR3 amino acids: CSVRTANYGYTF. The CDR3 DNA reads TGCAGCGTGCGGACAGCCAACTATGGCTACACCTTC.

This clone was found a few times. The V and J genes are TRBV7-8 and TRBJ2-5; a weak D match, TRBD2 (6 bases). Between the trimmed V and J ends, which lost 6 bases and 5 bases, there was a span of 22 bases. CDR3 length: 16 amino acids. Germline V gene data show CDR1 as SGHVS and CDR2 as FQNEAQ. The CDR3 DNA reads as TGTGCCAGCAGTCTTAGAGGTGGGAGGACGGAGGAGACCCAGTACTTC. It codes for CASSLRGGRTEETQYF.

Written as DNA, the CDR3 is TGTGCCAGCAGCTTGGGCAGGGAATACAATGAGCAGTTCTTC. As protein: CASSLGREYNEQFF. V is TRBV7-8 and J is TRBJ2-1; TRBD1 might be the D (5 bases). V lost 3 bases and J 4 bases, leaving 10 bases between the germline ends. CDR1 and CDR2 from the germline V gene are SGHVS and FQNEAQ. The CDR3 is 14 amino acids.

The chain combines TRBV27 with TRBJ2-3; no clear D. V shed 3 bases and J shed 1 base, with 5 bases lying between them. CDR1 and CDR2 (germline): MNHEY, SMNVEV (reference sequence). This CDR3 contains 13 residues. CDR3 bases: TGTGCCAGCAGTTTTCAGGGCACAGATACGCAGTATTTT. Translating it yields CASSFQGTDTQYF.

This chain joins TRBV30 and TRBJ1-2, with D perhaps matching TRBD1 (5 bases). Germline assignment: CDR1 GTSNPN and CDR2 SVGIG (reference sequence). This CDR3 has 13 amino acids. V was shortened by 5 bases and J by 5 bases, with 15 bases between the two germline ends. The chain's CDR3 is CAWDGGENYGYTF. The DNA of the CDR3 is TGTGCCTGGGACGGGGGGGAAAATTATGGCTACACCTTC.

This chain links TRBV7-9 with TRBJ1-2, with D maybe TRBD1 (6 bases). The CDR3 extends over 15 amino acids. Looked up from germline, CDR1 is SEHNR and CDR2 is FQNEAQ (reference sequence). Trimming left V 5 bases short and J 8 bases short, with 21 bases between. The CDR3 protein is CASSIRDTRQKGYTF. DNA for the CDR3: TGTGCCAGCAGCATCCGGGACACCAGACAGAAGGGCTACACCTTC.

V is TRBV27 and J is TRBJ2-5, with TRBD2 matching over 7 bases. Germline CDR1 and CDR2: MNHEY and SMNVEV (reference sequence). With V trimmed by 3 bases and J by 2 bases, 3 bases remained unmatched. The CDR3 has 14 residues. For the CDR3, the DNA is TGTGCCAGCAGTTTCGGGCGGGGGCAAGAGACCCAGTACTTC. Its translation: CASSFGRGQETQYF.

With respect to this clone: Other DNA sequences in the sample encode the same CDR3. J is TRBJ2-3 and V is TRBV30; D is uncertain. CDR1 and CDR2 (germline): GTSNPN, SVGIG (reference sequence). The V and J ends lost 2 bases and 0 bases respectively, with 12 bases between them. The CDR3 spans 15 residues. The CDR3 DNA sequence: TGTGCCTGGAGTCCCCGTAGAGCGAGCACAGATACGCAGTATTTT. Protein: CAWSPRRASTDTQYF.

J is TRBJ1-4 and V is TRBV10-2, with TRBD1 matching 8 bases. Germline V gene sequence: CDR1 WSHSY, CDR2 SAAADI. The length of the CDR3 is 15 residues. Losses at the gene ends were 8 bases for V and 3 bases for J; bases not matched to a gene: 8. CDR3 DNA: TGCGCCAGCGGACAGGGCGTAGGGGCTAATGAAAAACTGTTTTTT. It translates to CASGQGVGANEKLFF.

Comments on this clone: The germline gene is not matched at one end of the junction; a read error may be the cause. The CDR3 region has the DNA TGTGCCAGCCGCCAACTAGGGACAGGGACCACTGAAGCTTTCTTT. Translated, it gives CASRQLGTGTTEAFF. The gene calls are TRBV4-2 and TRBJ1-1; 9 bases agree with TRBD1. Per the germline V gene, CDR1 is LGHNA and CDR2 is YNFKEQ. There are 15 residues in the CDR3.

CDR3: CASSRRTGGGNTEAFF. CDR3 DNA sequence: TGTGCCAGCAGCCGGCGGACAGGAGGGGGGAACACTGAAGCTTTCTTT. The V and J genes are TRBV7-9 and TRBJ1-1; 7 nucleotides align to TRBD1. In germline, CDR1 is SEHNR, CDR2 FQNEAQ (reference sequence). This CDR3 has 16 amino acids. After removal of 5 bases from V and 1 base from J, the junction contained 10 bases not matched to a gene.

A few counts support this clone. The DNA of the CDR3 is TGTGCCAGCAGCCATATCGACAGGGGGTATACGCAGTATTTT. This gives the protein CASSHIDRGYTQYF. V and J are TRBV14 and TRBJ2-3; 9 bases map to TRBD1. The junction had 5 bases not matched to a gene; V was cut back by 3 bases and J by 7 bases. The CDR3 extends over 14 amino acids. CDR1 is SGHDN, CDR2 FVKESK, per germline.

This clone was seen just once. This rearrangement joins TRBV9 to TRBJ2-4, with D tentatively TRBD1 (5 bases). V dropped 3 bases and J dropped 6 bases, with 16 bases sitting between them. This CDR3 is 15 amino acids long. From germline, CDR1 is SGDLS and CDR2 YYNGEE. The CDR3: CASSGLDRGLNIQYF. The CDR3 coding sequence is TGTGCCAGCAGCGGATTAGACAGAGGCCTAAACATTCAGTACTTC.